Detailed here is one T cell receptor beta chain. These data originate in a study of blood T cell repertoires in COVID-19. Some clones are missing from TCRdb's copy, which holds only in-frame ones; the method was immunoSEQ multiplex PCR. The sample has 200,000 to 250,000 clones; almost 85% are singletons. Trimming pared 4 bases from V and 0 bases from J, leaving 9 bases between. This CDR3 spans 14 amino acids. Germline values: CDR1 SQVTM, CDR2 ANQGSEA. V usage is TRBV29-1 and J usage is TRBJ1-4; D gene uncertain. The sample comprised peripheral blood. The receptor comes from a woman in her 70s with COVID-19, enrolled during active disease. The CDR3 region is CSVAYRATNEKLFF. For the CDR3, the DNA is TGCAGCGTTGCATACAGAGCAACTAATGAAAAACTGTTTTTT.